This TCR beta chain was sequenced for a study of immune characterization of retroperitoneal liposarcoma. One entry per CDR3 protein, called by TCRdb with MiXCR from the PCR reads. This table holds fewer than 6,000 distinct CDR3 sequences, around a third found once. Many counts were recorded for this clonotype. This CDR3 is built from 14 residues. J was trimmed by 5 bases and V by 1 base; bases with no gene match: 1. Sequencing was carried out using tumor tissue. This TCR was sampled from a female donor with retroperitoneal liposarcoma. This chain joins TRBV12-3 or TRBV12-4 and TRBJ1-2, with 10 positions matching TRBD1. CDR3 protein: CASSLGTGGYGYTF. DNA for the CDR3: TGTGCCAGCAGTTTAGGGACAGGGGGGTATGGCTACACCTTC.